Detailed here is one T cell receptor (beta chain). Its antigen specificity is not known. No per-base quality is available; no much larger clone lies one base away. V ends up 3 bases short and J 7 bases short, with an unmatched junction base count of 10. In the germline V gene (reference sequence), CDR1 corresponds to LNHDA and CDR2 to SQIVND. Reading from cysteine to phenylalanine, the CDR3 counts 16 amino acids. The kept DNA is CDR3 alone, 48 bases in frame from the first base. This sample was taken from a study of blood T cell repertoires in COVID-19 (dated by TCRdb to the early 2020s). For the study in its entirety: Collaborator samples came from the United States, Italy and Spain and covered acute and convalescent phases of COVID-19. The prospective study material was composed of cDNA or gDNA derived from T cells, B-cell-depleted T cells, or PBMCs. Deeply sampled blood TCRbeta repertoires from subjects exposed to, actively infected with, or recovered from COVID-19 were included in the dataset. The repertoires were released in a freely available public database meant as a resource for research on the immune response to SARS-CoV-2. Samples came from the ongoing ImmuneRACE study (first 160 participants) plus 1,254 subjects from 6 global collaborators. Sample metadata almost always included a de-identified subject ID, COVID-19 status, age in years and sex. Where HLA class I and class II types were available, the types were taken from metadata supplied by the sample provider, not from assay-based typing.

Each collaborating institution followed its own protocols to collect whole blood in K2EDTA tubes. For TCRbeta analysis, collaborators shipped samples in one of three forms: frozen whole blood, isolated PBMCs, or DNA extracted from either of those sample types. Study-wide findings and limitations: How much clinical and demographic metadata was included differed by source and by participant, and the metadata was provided uncurated.

TCRbeta CDR3 regions were amplified from genomic DNA using the immunoSEQ Assay, a bias-controlled multiplex PCR. The published analysis was carried out like this. The number of nucleated cells in each sample was estimated from the amplification of reference gene primers within the assay. To quantify the absolute abundance of each unique TCRbeta CDR3 rearrangement, sequence reads were collapsed and filtered. Productive Simpson clonality was computed per sample as the square root of Simpson's diversity index over productive rearrangements. In its TCRdb copy, this immuneACCESS table keeps in-frame sequences only and misses some clones. Where compared with another copy, unresolved V genes explain less than half of these, and the others have no known cause. Clone size and the V and J calls come from that table; the DNA yielded D and trimming. The sample table holds about 400,000 clones, of which approximately 88% were seen once. Jointly, the top ten make up roughly 1.2% of the sample.

The sequence came from a man aged 35-49 years with acute or convalescent COVID-19. The specimen was peripheral blood. The chain joins TRBV19 to TRBJ2-2; 8 bases in the junction line up with TRBD1. The nucleotide sequence is TGTGCCAGTAGTATCCTGTTGGGACAGGATAACGGGGAGCTGTTTTTT. The resulting protein is CASSILLGQDNGELFF.